This T cell receptor beta chain derives from a study of regulatory T cells in long-lasting Graves disease. Whole-study results and caveats: Between persistent patients, around 2,900 public clonotypes were shared, exceeding the approximately 870 shared between new patients. Accuracy was possibly reduced by small sample size.

The time point here: persistent/refractory GD, antithyroid drugs over 5 years with positive TRAb. TCR sequences were obtained from RNA taken from PBMCs. V was trimmed by 0 bases and J by 0 bases, leaving 10 bases between them. This CDR3 has 16 residues. Germline values: CDR1 SGDLS, CDR2 YYNGEE. HTBI primers from iRepertoire and Arm-PCR of CDR3 regions yielded the TCR beta libraries. TCRdb processed the multiplex PCR reads anew with MiXCR; each CDR3 protein has one entry. The sample shows fewer than 450,000 distinct CDR3 sequences, roughly 20% of them seen only once. As to this clonotype: As yet, its antigen is unknown.

The source is a female donor with Graves disease. The material was peripheral blood mononuclear cells (PBMCs), obtained when the disease was refractory, from a patient treated with antithyroid drugs. The V call is TRBV9, the J call TRBJ2-1, with D maybe TRBD1 (6 bases). The CDR3 region is CASSVEDSYSYNEQFF. Here the CDR3 DNA reads TGTGCCAGCAGCGTAGAGGACAGTTACTCCTACAATGAGCAGTTCTTC.